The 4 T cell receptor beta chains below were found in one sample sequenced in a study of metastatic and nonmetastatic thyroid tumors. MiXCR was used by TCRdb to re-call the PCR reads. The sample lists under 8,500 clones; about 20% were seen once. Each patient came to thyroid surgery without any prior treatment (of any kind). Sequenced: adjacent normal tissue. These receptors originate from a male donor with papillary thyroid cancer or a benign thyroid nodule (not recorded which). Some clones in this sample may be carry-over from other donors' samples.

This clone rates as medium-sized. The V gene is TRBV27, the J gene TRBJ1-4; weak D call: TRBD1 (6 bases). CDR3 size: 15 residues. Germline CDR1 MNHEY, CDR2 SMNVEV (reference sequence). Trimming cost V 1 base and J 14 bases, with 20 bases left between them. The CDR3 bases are TGTGCCAGCAGTTTATTAAACACAGGGCCGAGATTGCTGTTTTTT. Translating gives CASSLLNTGPRLLFF. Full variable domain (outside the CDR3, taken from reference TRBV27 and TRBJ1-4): EAQVTQNPRYLITVTGKKLTVTCSQNMNHEYMSWYRQDPGLGLRQIYYSMNVEVTDKGDVPEGYKVSRKEKRNFPLILESPSPNQTSLYFCASSLLNTGPRLLFFGSGTQLSVL.

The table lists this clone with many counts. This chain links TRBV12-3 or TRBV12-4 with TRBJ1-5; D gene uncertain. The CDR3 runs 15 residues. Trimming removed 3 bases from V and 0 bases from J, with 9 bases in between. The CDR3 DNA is TGTGCCAGCAGTTTTAAAGGAAATAGCAATCAGCCCCAGCATTTT. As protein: CASSFKGNSNQPQHF.

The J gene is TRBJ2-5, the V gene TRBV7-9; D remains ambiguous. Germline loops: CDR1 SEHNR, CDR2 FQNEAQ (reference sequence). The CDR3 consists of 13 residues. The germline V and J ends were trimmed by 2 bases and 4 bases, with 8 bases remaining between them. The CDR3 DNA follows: TGTGCCAGCAGCTTATATGGTGGAGAGACCCAGTACTTC. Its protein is CASSLYGGETQYF.

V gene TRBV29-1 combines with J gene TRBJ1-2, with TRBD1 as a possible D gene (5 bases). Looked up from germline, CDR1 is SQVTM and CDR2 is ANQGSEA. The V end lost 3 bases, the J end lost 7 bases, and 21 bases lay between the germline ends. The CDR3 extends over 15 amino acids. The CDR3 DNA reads TGCAGCGTTGAGGACCCCGGGCAGGGAGGAAGTGGCTACACCTTC. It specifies CSVEDPGQGGSGYTF.